These 9 T cell receptor beta chains originate from one sample sequenced in a study of OX40 agonist ivuxolimab in advanced cancers. Method: immunoSEQ multiplex PCR; TCRdb's copy keeps in-frame clones and lacks some. Here the sample spans approximately 65,000 clones, 87% being singletons. Here the sequenced sample was CD4+ or CD8+ T cells sorted from blood, taken in a trial of the OX40 agonist ivuxolimab. These receptors originate from an adult with an advanced solid tumor such as melanoma, head and neck, liver or kidney cancer.

This sequence joins TRBV6-5 and TRBJ2-7; possibly TRBD1 or TRBD2 for D (5 bases each). Germline V lookup: CDR1 MNHEY, CDR2 SVGAGI. This CDR3 has 16 amino acids. Trimming stripped 2 bases from V and 2 bases from J, with 16 bases between. CDR3 region: CASSYAWDGGPYEQYF. CDR3 nucleotides: TGTGCCAGCAGTTACGCTTGGGACGGTGGTCCCTACGAGCAGTACTTC.

The V gene is TRBV6-6, the J gene TRBJ1-1; tentatively, D is TRBD1 (6 bases). This CDR3 is 13 amino acids long. Deletions cut 5 bases from V and 4 bases from J, with 11 bases between. CDR1 and CDR2 (germline): MNHNY, SVGAGI (reference sequence). The CDR3 coding sequence is TGTGCCAGCAGTCGGATCAGGGGCACTGAAGCTTTCTTT. It specifies CASSRIRGTEAFF.

This sequence joins TRBV4-2 and TRBJ1-1; no definite D call. This CDR3 is built from 14 residues. Trimming pared 0 bases from V and 7 bases from J, leaving 12 bases between. The germline V gene encodes CDR1 LGHNA and CDR2 YNFKEQ. Here the CDR3 reads CASSQEPPGGEAFF. In nucleotides, the CDR3 is TGTGCCAGCAGCCAAGAGCCCCCCGGTGGTGAAGCTTTCTTT.

The chain combines TRBV5-4 with TRBJ2-7, with 9 bases that match TRBD2. Losses at the gene ends were 4 bases for V and 1 base for J; bases not matched to a gene: 18. The germline V gene has CDR1 SGHNT and CDR2 YYREEE (reference sequence). This CDR3 contains 19 residues. CDR3 nucleotides: TGTGCCAGCAGCCCCCCAGGCATTAGCGGGGGTCAAAATTCCTACGAGCAGTACTTC. Its protein is CASSPPGISGGQNSYEQYF. The full variable domain, in which reference TRBV5-4 and TRBJ2-7 provide the parts outside the CDR3, is ETGVTQSPTHLIKTRGQQVTLRCSSQSGHNTVSWYQQALGQGPQFIFQYYREEENGRGNFPPRFSGLQFPNYSSELNVNALELDDSALYLCASSPPGISGGQNSYEQYFGPGTRLTVT.

The V and J genes are TRBV7-9 and TRBJ2-7; 7 positions match TRBD1. V lost 2 bases and J lost 3; bases outside the gene matches: 4. CDR3 size: 14 residues. The V gene's germline CDR1 is SEHNR and CDR2 FQNEAQ (reference sequence). The CDR3, as DNA: TGTGCCAGCAGCTTAATTGGGGACAGCTACGAGCAGTACTTC. Amino acids: CASSLIGDSYEQYF.

This clone has a handful of counts. The genes are TRBV5-1 and TRBJ1-2; D call uncertain. This CDR3 region has 13 residues. Trimming stripped 4 bases from V and 8 bases from J, with 15 bases between. Germline CDR1 reads SGHRS; CDR2 reads YFSETQ. CDR3 DNA: TGCGCCAGCAGCCTCACCATGGGTGGAGGCTACACCTTC. This codes for CASSLTMGGGYTF.

This clone was counted a few times. The chain links TRBV19 to TRBJ1-2, with 7 bases aligning to TRBD1. V trimming: 8 bases; J trimming: 2 bases; junction bases outside the gene matches: 8. The CDR3 totals 14 residues. The germline V gene encodes CDR1 LNHDA and CDR2 SQIVND (reference sequence). The CDR3 DNA reads TGTGCCAGTGCATACTCGACAGGGAACTATGGCTACACCTTC. It codes for CASAYSTGNYGYTF.

This clone was seen more than once but under ten times. V and J are TRBV5-6 and TRBJ2-7; 7 positions match TRBD1. V trimming: 3 bases; J trimming: 2 bases; junction bases outside the gene matches: 5. The germline gives CDR1 SGHDT, CDR2 YYEEEE. CDR3 length equals 14 residues. The CDR3 coding sequence is TGTGCCAGCAGCTCGCCGGGACAGCCCTACGAGCAGTACTTC. Translation: CASSSPGQPYEQYF.

The CDR3 loop reads CAIRRQGRSGELFF. CDR3 nucleotides: TGTGCCATCAGACGACAGGGTAGGTCCGGGGAGCTGTTTTTT. This sequence joins TRBV10-3 and TRBJ2-2, with 7 nucleotides matching TRBD1. V shed 6 bases, J shed 6 bases, and the junction held 7 bases outside the gene matches. The CDR3 is made up of 14 amino acids. CDR1 is ENHRY, CDR2 SYGVKD, per germline.